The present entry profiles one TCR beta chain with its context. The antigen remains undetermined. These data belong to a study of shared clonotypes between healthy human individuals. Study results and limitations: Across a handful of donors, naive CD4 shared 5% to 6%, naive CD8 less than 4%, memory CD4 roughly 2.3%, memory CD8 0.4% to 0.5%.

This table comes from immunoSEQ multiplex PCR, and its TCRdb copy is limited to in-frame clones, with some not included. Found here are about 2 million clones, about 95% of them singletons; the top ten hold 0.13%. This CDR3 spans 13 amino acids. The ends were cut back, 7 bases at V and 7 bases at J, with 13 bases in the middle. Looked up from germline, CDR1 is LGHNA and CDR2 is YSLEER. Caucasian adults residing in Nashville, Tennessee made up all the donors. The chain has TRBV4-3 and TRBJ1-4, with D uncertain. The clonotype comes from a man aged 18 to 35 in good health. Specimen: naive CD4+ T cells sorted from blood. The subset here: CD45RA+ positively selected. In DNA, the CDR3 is TGCGCCAGCACGAGACACAGAGGTGAAAAACTGTTTTTT. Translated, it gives CASTRHRGEKLFF.